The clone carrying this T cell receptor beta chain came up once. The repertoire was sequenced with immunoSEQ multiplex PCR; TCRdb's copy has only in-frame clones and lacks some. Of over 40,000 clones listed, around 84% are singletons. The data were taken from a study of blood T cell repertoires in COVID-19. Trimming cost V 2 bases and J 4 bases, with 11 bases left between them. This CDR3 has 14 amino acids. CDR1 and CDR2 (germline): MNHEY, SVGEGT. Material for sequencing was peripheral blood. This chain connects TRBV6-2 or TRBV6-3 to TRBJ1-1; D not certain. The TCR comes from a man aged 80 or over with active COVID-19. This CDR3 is CASSYGVEGTEAFF. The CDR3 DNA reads TGTGCCAGCAGTTACGGTGTAGAGGGCACTGAAGCTTTCTTT.